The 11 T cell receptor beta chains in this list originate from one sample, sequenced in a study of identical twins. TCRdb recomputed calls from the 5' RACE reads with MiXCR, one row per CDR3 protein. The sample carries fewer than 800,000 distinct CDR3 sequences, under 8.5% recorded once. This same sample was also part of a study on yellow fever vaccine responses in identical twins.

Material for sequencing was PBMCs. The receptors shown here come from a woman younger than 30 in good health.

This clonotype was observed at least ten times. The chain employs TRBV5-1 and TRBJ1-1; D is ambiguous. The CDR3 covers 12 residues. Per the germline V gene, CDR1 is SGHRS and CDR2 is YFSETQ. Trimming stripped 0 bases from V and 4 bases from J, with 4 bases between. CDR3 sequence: CASSLDPTEAFF. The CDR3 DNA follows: TGCGCCAGCAGCTTGGACCCCACTGAAGCTTTCTTT.

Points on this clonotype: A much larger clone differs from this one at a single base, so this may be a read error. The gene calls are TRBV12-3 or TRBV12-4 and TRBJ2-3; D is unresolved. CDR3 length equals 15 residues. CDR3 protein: CASSLRFGITNTQYF. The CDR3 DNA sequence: TGTGCCAGCAGTTTAAGGTTTGGCATCACAAATACGCAGTATTTT.

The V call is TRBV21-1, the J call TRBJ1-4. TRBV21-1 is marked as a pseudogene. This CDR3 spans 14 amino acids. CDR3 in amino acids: CASSKAAFNEKLFF. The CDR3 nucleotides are TGTGCCAGCAGCAAAGCTGCTTTCAATGAAAAACTGTTTTTT.

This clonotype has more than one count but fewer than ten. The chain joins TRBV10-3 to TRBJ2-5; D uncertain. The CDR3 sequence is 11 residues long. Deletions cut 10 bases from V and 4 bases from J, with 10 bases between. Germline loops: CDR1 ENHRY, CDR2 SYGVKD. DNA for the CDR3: TGTGCCACCGGTGTGGGAGAGACCCAGTACTTC. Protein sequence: CATGVGETQYF.

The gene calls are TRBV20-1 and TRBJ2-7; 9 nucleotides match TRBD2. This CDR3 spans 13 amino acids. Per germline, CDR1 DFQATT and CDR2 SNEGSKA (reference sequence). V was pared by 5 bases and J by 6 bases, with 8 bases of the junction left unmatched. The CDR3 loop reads CSAEPGLAPEQYF. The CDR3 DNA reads TGCAGTGCTGAACCGGGACTAGCACCCGAGCAGTACTTC.

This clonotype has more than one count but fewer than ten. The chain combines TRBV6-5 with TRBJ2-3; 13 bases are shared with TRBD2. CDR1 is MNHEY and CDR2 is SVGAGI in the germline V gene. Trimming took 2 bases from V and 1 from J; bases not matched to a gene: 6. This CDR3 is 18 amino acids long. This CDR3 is CASSYLLAGGFGTDTQYF. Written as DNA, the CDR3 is TGTGCCAGCAGTTACCTACTAGCGGGAGGGTTTGGCACAGATACGCAGTATTTT.

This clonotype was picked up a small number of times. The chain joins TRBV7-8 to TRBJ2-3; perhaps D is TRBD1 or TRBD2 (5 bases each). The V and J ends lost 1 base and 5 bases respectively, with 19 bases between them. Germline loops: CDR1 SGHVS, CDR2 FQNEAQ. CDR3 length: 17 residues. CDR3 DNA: TGTGCCAGCAGCTTAGTACCGGGGCGCCCAGGTGTAGATACGCAGTATTTT. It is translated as CASSLVPGRPGVDTQYF. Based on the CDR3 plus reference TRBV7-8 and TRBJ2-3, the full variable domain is GAGVSQSPRYKVAKRGQDVALRCDPISGHVSLFWYQQALGQGPEFLTYFQNEAQLDKSGLPSDRFFAERPEGSVSTLKIQRTQQEDSAVYLCASSLVPGRPGVDTQYFGPGTRLTVL.

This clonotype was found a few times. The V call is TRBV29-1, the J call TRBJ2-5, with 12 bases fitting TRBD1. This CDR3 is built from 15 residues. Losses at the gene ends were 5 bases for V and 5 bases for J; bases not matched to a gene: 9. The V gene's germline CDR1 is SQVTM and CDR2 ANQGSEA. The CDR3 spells CSVSQGTGGWETQYF. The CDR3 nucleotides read TGCAGCGTTTCACAGGGGACAGGGGGCTGGGAGACCCAGTACTTC.

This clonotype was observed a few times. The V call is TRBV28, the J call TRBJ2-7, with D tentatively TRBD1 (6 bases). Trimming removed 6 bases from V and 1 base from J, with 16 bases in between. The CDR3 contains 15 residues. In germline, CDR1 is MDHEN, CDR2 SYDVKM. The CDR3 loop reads CASSPTGTISYEQYV. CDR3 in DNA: TGTGCCAGCAGCCCTACAGGGACAATATCCTACGAGCAGTACGTC.

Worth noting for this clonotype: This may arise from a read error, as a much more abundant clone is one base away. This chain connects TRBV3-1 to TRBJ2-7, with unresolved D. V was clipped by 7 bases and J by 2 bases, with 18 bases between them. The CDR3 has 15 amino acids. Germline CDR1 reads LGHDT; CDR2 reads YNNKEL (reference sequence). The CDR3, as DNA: TGTGCCAGCACCCCGAATGACGCCGCCGCCTACGAGCAGTACTTC. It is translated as CASTPNDAAAYEQYF.

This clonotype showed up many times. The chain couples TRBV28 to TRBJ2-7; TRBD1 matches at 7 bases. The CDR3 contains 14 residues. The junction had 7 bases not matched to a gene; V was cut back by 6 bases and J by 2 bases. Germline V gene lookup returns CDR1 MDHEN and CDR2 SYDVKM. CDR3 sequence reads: CASRPTGETYEQYV. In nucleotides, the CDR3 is TGTGCCAGCAGACCTACAGGGGAGACCTACGAGCAGTACGTC.